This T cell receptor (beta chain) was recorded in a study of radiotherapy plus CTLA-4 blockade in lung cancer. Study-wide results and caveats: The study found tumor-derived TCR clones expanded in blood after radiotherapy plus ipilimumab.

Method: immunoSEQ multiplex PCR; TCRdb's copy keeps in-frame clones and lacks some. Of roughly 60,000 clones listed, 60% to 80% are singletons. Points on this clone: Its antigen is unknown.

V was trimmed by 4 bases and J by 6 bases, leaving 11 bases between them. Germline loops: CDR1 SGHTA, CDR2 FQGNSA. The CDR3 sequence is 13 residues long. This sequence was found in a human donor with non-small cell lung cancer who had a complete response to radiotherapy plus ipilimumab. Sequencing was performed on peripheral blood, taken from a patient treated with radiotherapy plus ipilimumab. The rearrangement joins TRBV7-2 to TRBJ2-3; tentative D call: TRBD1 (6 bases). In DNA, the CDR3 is TGTGCCAGCAGCTCGTACAGGGTGGATACGCAGTATTTT. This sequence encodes CASSSYRVDTQYF.